This TCR beta chain was captured by sequencing in a study of immune characterization of retroperitoneal liposarcoma. Each CDR3 protein gets one entry after TCRdb re-called the PCR reads with MiXCR. The repertoire holds some 8,200 distinct CDR3 sequences, with over 40% as singletons. Only a few counts were recorded for this clonotype. Germline CDR1 reads WNHNN; CDR2 reads SYGVQD (reference sequence). This CDR3 is 15 amino acids long. Trimming removed 10 bases from V and 0 bases from J, with 19 bases in between. The TCR originated in a male donor with retroperitoneal liposarcoma. This chain connects TRBV10-1 to TRBJ2-7; TRBD2 might be the D (6 bases). Source material: tumor tissue. Here the CDR3 reads CAISSWGRSSYEQYF. The DNA of the CDR3 is TGCGCCATTAGCTCATGGGGGAGGAGCTCCTACGAGCAGTACTTC.